This entry lists 25 T cell receptor beta chains sequenced from one sample in a study of cytomegalovirus exposure and HLA in healthy donors. It was with 60 Vbeta and 13 Jbeta primers that the PCR ran. Repertoires were generated with immunoSEQ multiplex PCR, while TCRdb's copy carries only in-frame clones and drops some. The sample includes around 55,000 clones, 77% of them seen just once. Sample: PBMCs. Receptors originate from a female donor in good health and CMV-seronegative.

The J gene is TRBJ2-7, the V gene TRBV11-1, with 8 bases identical to TRBD2. V dropped 5 bases and J dropped 3; count of bases not matched to a gene: 3. Per the germline V gene, CDR1 is SGHAT and CDR2 is FQDESV (reference sequence). This CDR3 spans 13 amino acids. The CDR3 coding sequence is TGTGCCAGCAGCCCGGGACTAGACTACGAGCAGTACTTC. This sequence encodes CASSPGLDYEQYF.

The chain has TRBV7-3 and TRBJ2-1; D gene ambiguous. CDR3 length: 13 residues. Germline CDR1 is SGHTA and CDR2 is FQGTGA. V lost 5 bases, J lost 0 bases, and 5 bases lay in between. In nucleotides, the CDR3 is TGTGCCAGCAGCCCCGGCTCCTACAATGAGCAGTTCTTC. This translates into CASSPGSYNEQFF.

The chain links TRBV19 to TRBJ2-3; 9 bases fit TRBD2. With 8 bases clipped from V and 14 bases from J, the junction kept 8 bases outside the gene matches. Germline V gene sequence: CDR1 LNHDA, CDR2 SQIVND (reference sequence). This CDR3 contains 11 residues. The CDR3 loop reads CASGTGTSSYF. The CDR3 DNA follows: TGTGCCAGTGGAACCGGGACTAGCTCGTATTTT.

The chain uses TRBV7-2 and TRBJ2-5, with 11 positions matching TRBD2. The J segment lost 9 bases and the V segment lost 5 bases, leaving 8 bases of the junction unmatched. Germline V gene lookup returns CDR1 SGHTA and CDR2 FQGNSA. The CDR3 runs 14 residues. CDR3 DNA sequence: TGTGCCAGCAGCGTACTAGCGGGAGCTCCTTCCCAGTACTTC. Protein: CASSVLAGAPSQYF.

The V and J genes are TRBV6-1 and TRBJ2-3; TRBD1 might be the D (6 bases). Trimming shortened V by 1 base and J by 4 bases, and 6 bases separated the two germline ends. There are 13 residues in the CDR3. From germline, CDR1 is MNHNS and CDR2 SASEGT. CDR3 residues: CASSEEGADTQYF. The CDR3 DNA reads TGTGCCAGCAGTGAAGAGGGGGCAGATACGCAGTATTTT.

This sequence joins TRBV7-6 and TRBJ2-1, with 7 bases aligning to TRBD1. Looked up from germline, CDR1 is SGHVS and CDR2 is FNYEAQ. The CDR3 is 15 residues long. J lost 2 bases, V lost 5 bases, and 6 bases had no gene match. The CDR3 region is CASSQTGTAYNEQFF. In nucleotides, the CDR3 is TGTGCCAGCAGCCAGACCGGGACAGCCTACAATGAGCAGTTCTTC.

This clone was observed a handful of times. V gene TRBV5-1 combines with J gene TRBJ2-7; D is possibly TRBD1 (5 bases). CDR1 SGHRS and CDR2 YFSETQ come from the germline V gene. The V and J ends lost 2 bases and 3 bases respectively, with 15 bases between them. The length of the CDR3 is 15 residues. CDR3 DNA sequence: TGCGCCAGCAGCTTAAGAATGGGCCAGGGCTACGAGCAGTACTTC. This encodes CASSLRMGQGYEQYF.

This chain joins TRBV28 and TRBJ2-7; 11 nucleotides line up with TRBD1. In germline, CDR1 is MDHEN, CDR2 SYDVKM. The CDR3 runs 15 residues. Losses at the gene ends were 5 bases for V and 5 bases for J; bases not matched to a gene: 8. The CDR3 is CASSPRDRGNNEQYF. DNA for the CDR3: TGTGCCAGCAGTCCCCGGGACAGGGGGAACAACGAGCAGTACTTC.

The chain recombines TRBV7-2 with TRBJ2-1, with 8 bases lining up with TRBD2. This CDR3 is built from 17 residues. Germline V gene lookup returns CDR1 SGHTA and CDR2 FQGNSA. V lost 1 base to trimming and J lost 2 bases; unmatched junction nucleotides: 7. DNA of the CDR3: TGTGCCAGCAGCTTAGTAGGGGTAGCGGGGCCCTACAATGAGCAGTTCTTC. As protein: CASSLVGVAGPYNEQFF.

The chain is built from TRBV30 and TRBJ1-1; 11 nucleotides align to TRBD1. V gave up 7 bases and J gave up 7 bases; unmatched junction bases: 8. CDR1 and CDR2 from the germline V gene are GTSNPN and SVGIG (reference sequence). The CDR3 loop spans 13 amino acids. As DNA, the CDR3 is TGTGCCTTGAGCCGGGACAGGGGGTTTGAAGCTTTCTTT. It specifies CALSRDRGFEAFF.

The gene calls are TRBV7-6 and TRBJ2-1, with 7 bases lining up with TRBD2. V lost 5 bases, J lost 2 bases, and 9 bases stayed unmatched. The CDR3 is made up of 16 amino acids. Germline values: CDR1 SGHVS, CDR2 FNYEAQ. Here the CDR3 reads CASSPRGLAAYNEQFF. CDR3 DNA sequence: TGTGCCAGCAGCCCCCGCGGGCTAGCGGCCTACAATGAGCAGTTCTTC.

This chain joins TRBV4-1 and TRBJ2-7, with a tentative D call TRBD1 (5 bases). Trimming removed 0 bases from V and 2 bases from J, with 14 bases in between. CDR1 and CDR2 (germline): MGHRA, YSYEKL. The CDR3 contains 16 residues. CDR3 residues: CASSQEGHPGPYEQYF. CDR3 DNA sequence: TGCGCCAGCAGCCAAGAAGGACACCCCGGACCCTACGAGCAGTACTTC.

V and J are TRBV27 and TRBJ2-5; D ambiguous. V was shortened by 2 bases and J by 3 bases, with 7 bases between the two germline ends. CDR1 and CDR2 (germline): MNHEY, SMNVEV (reference sequence). CDR3 size: 13 residues. In nucleotides, the CDR3 is TGTGCCAGCAGTTTAGACGCGGAAGAGACCCAGTACTTC. Translated: CASSLDAEETQYF.

The rearrangement joins TRBV7-2 to TRBJ2-5; 7 nucleotides match TRBD2. The V gene's germline CDR1 is SGHTA and CDR2 FQGNSA. The CDR3 covers 13 residues. The ends lost 1 base at V and 9 bases at J; junction bases unmatched: 5. The CDR3 loop is CASSLGGREAQYF. As DNA, the CDR3 is TGTGCCAGCAGCTTAGGGGGGAGGGAGGCCCAGTACTTC.

The chain is built from TRBV28 and TRBJ1-5; D is unresolved. Germline V gene data show CDR1 as MDHEN and CDR2 as SYDVKM. The CDR3 sequence is 12 residues long. The ends were cut back, 6 bases at V and 4 bases at J, with 7 bases in the middle. CDR3 loop: CASRRINQPQHF. The CDR3 bases are TGTGCCAGCAGGCGCATTAATCAGCCCCAGCATTTT.

The V and J genes are TRBV28 and TRBJ2-7; 9 bases fit TRBD2. Per germline, CDR1 MDHEN and CDR2 SYDVKM. This CDR3 spans 14 amino acids. Trimming removed 2 bases from V and 6 bases from J; junction bases left unmatched: 5. CDR3 protein: CASSLGREGREQYF. The CDR3 bases are TGTGCCAGCAGTTTAGGGCGGGAGGGACGCGAGCAGTACTTC.

The chain uses TRBV7-2 and TRBJ2-7; the match to TRBD1 covers 9 bases. Per germline, CDR1 SGHTA and CDR2 FQGNSA. Unmatched junction bases numbered 9, after V lost 2 bases and J lost 4 bases. The CDR3 is made up of 16 amino acids. The CDR3 is CASSLTEGQGGYEQYF. DNA of the CDR3: TGTGCCAGCAGCTTAACGGAGGGACAGGGCGGGTACGAGCAGTACTTC.

The chain recombines TRBV4-1 with TRBJ2-1, with 10 bases lining up with TRBD2. The CDR3 totals 17 residues. Germline V lookup: CDR1 MGHRA, CDR2 YSYEKL. V dropped 3 bases and J dropped 4; count of bases not matched to a gene: 9. This CDR3 reads CASSQAHKRGGYNEQFF. Written as DNA, the CDR3 is TGCGCCAGCAGCCAGGCCCATAAGCGGGGGGGATACAATGAGCAGTTCTTC.

The chain links TRBV27 to TRBJ1-2; maybe TRBD1 (5 bases). Germline CDR1 is MNHEY and CDR2 is SMNVEV (reference sequence). The CDR3 is 14 amino acids. Trimming took off 6 bases at V and 8 bases at J, with 19 bases between the two ends. In DNA form, the CDR3 reads TGTGCCAGCAGGCAACTAGCCGGGACGGGGGGCTACACCTTC. Translating it yields CASRQLAGTGGYTF.

The V call is TRBV4-1, the J call TRBJ2-1; TRBD2 aligns across 9 bases. CDR3 length: 21 amino acids. Germline lookup yields CDR1 MGHRA and CDR2 YSYEKL. With 4 bases clipped from V and 1 base from J, the junction kept 20 bases outside the gene matches. The CDR3 reads CASSPGEVASGKRRSYNEQFF. In nucleotides, the CDR3 is TGCGCCAGCAGCCCTGGCGAAGTGGCTAGCGGGAAGAGACGGTCCTACAATGAGCAGTTCTTC.

This clone was detected only a few times. This rearrangement joins TRBV7-2 to TRBJ2-7; D ambiguous. This CDR3 has 13 residues. V was cut by 0 bases and J by 5 bases, with 8 bases left in between. Germline CDR1 is SGHTA and CDR2 is FQGNSA. CDR3 sequence reads: CASSLAWLDEQYF. Here the CDR3 DNA reads TGTGCCAGCAGCTTAGCATGGCTGGACGAGCAGTACTTC.

The gene calls are TRBV4-2 and TRBJ2-1; 8 nucleotides match TRBD2. The V and J ends lost 0 bases and 4 bases, in that order; junction bases with no gene match: 14. The CDR3 runs to 19 residues. Germline CDR1 and CDR2: LGHNA and YNFKEQ. CDR3 protein: CASSQDLSFRLAHYNEQFF. CDR3 coding DNA: TGTGCCAGCAGCCAAGATCTTTCGTTTAGACTAGCGCATTACAATGAGCAGTTCTTC.

This clone was found a few times. This chain connects TRBV27 to TRBJ1-2; 8 bases agree with TRBD1. Germline V gives CDR1 MNHEY, CDR2 SMNVEV (reference sequence). V was pared by 5 bases and J by 6 bases, with 8 bases of the junction left unmatched. The CDR3 is made up of 14 amino acids. The chain's CDR3 is CASSNSGGRNGYTF. CDR3 sequence (DNA): TGTGCCAGCAGTAACTCAGGGGGCCGAAATGGCTACACCTTC.

The CDR3 protein is CASSLGGRTEAFF. CDR3 nucleotides: TGTGCCAGCAGTTTAGGGGGGAGGACTGAAGCTTTCTTT. The chain joins TRBV28 to TRBJ1-1; D perhaps matches TRBD1 (5 bases). The CDR3 length is 13 residues. Germline assignment: CDR1 MDHEN and CDR2 SYDVKM. V lost 2 bases to trimming and J lost 5 bases, with 9 bases between them.

The rearrangement links TRBV27 to TRBJ1-5, with D hard to call. The germline CDR1 and CDR2 sequences are MNHEY and SMNVEV (reference sequence). Trimming took 5 bases from V and 0 from J, leaving 11 bases between them. The CDR3 totals 15 residues. The CDR3 here is CASSPRVDSNQPQHF. In nucleotides, the CDR3 is TGTGCCAGCAGTCCACGGGTCGATAGCAATCAGCCCCAGCATTTT.